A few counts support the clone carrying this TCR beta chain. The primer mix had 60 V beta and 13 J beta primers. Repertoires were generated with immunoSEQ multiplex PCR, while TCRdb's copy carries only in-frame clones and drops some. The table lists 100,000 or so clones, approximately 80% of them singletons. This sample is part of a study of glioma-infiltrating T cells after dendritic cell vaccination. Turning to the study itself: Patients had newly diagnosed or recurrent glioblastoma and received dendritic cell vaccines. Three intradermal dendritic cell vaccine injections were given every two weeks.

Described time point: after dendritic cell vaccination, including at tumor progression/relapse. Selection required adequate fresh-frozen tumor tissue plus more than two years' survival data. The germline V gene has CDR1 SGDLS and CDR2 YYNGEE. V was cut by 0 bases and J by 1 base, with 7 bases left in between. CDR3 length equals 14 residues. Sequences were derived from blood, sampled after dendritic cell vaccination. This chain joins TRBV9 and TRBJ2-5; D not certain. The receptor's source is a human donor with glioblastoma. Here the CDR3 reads CASSVDLSQETQYF. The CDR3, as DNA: TGTGCCAGCAGCGTAGATCTAAGCCAAGAGACCCAGTACTTC.